This T cell receptor (beta chain) was found in a study of T-cell memory formation after mild COVID-19. General study findings and limits: Contracting clones from day 15 to 85 showed balanced CD4/CD8; later expanders favored CD4+. Several responding clones turned up in pre-infection memory, indicating that cross-reactive memory may have taken part. CD4+ clones that contracted lay mainly in CM and EM; CD8+ ones lay in EMRA.

Constant-segment primers served in 5'RACE that generated TCR alpha and TCR beta cDNA libraries bearing sample barcodes and UMIs. TCRdb processed the 5' RACE reads anew with MiXCR; each CDR3 protein has one entry. The sample has 300,000 to 400,000 distinct CDR3 sequences, approximately 27% seen once. Remarks on this clonotype: The antigen remains undetermined.

CDR3 length: 12 amino acids. V was trimmed by 0 bases and J by 8 bases, leaving 8 bases between them. In germline, CDR1 is SGHRS, CDR2 YFSETQ. This sequence originates from an adult woman who had mild COVID-19 (a few samples of this study predate the infection). Cell type and time point are not known. The material sequenced was PBMCs or a T cell subset sorted from them (not recorded which). The V and J genes are TRBV5-1 and TRBJ1-1; D is undetermined. The CDR3 DNA follows: TGCGCCAGCAGCTTGGGACGGTACGAAGCTTTCTTT. It codes for CASSLGRYEAFF.